One sample yielded the 26 T cell receptor beta chains listed below, sequenced in a study of blood T cell repertoires in COVID-19 (dated by TCRdb to 2020 to 2022). Libraries were constructed by the immunoSEQ multiplex PCR assay. Entries here come from immuneACCESS through TCRdb and include only in-frame sequences with V and J called. Some clones fail to appear in such tables; in the studies checked, an unresolved V gene covers under half of the shortfall, and the cause of the remainder is unknown. The sample table lists 250,000 to 350,000 clones, almost 90% of them with a count of one. Approximately 10% of the sample belongs to the ten largest clones. The specimen was peripheral blood. These receptors originate from a woman in her 30s with COVID-19, enrolled during active disease.

The gene calls are TRBV11-3 and TRBJ2-5; maybe TRBD2 (6 bases). There are 13 residues in the CDR3. Germline CDR1 is SGHNT and CDR2 is YENEEA. V shed 5 bases and J shed 3 bases, with 10 bases lying between them. CDR3 sequence: CASSAGLKETQYF. The CDR3 DNA reads as TGTGCCAGCAGCGCTGGACTAAAAGAGACCCAGTACTTC.

The J gene is TRBJ2-2, the V gene TRBV3-1 (or the pseudogene TRBV3-2); 10 bases fit TRBD2. This CDR3 region has 16 residues. In germline, CDR1 is LGHDT, CDR2 YNNKEL (reference sequence). Losses at the gene ends were 1 base for V and 8 bases for J; bases not matched to a gene: 7. The chain's CDR3 is CASSQGSTSGMGELFF. The CDR3 DNA follows: TGTGCCAGCAGCCAAGGTTCTACTAGCGGGATGGGGGAGCTGTTTTTT.

There are a few counts of this clone. V usage is TRBV5-1 and J usage is TRBJ2-2; D remains ambiguous. This CDR3 is 13 amino acids long. In germline, CDR1 is SGHRS, CDR2 YFSETQ. The V and J ends lost 4 bases and 2 bases respectively, with 6 bases between them. As DNA, the CDR3 is TGCGCCAGCAGCCAACAAAACACCGGGGAGCTGTTTTTT. Translating gives CASSQQNTGELFF.

This chain connects TRBV5-1 to TRBJ1-2; D call uncertain. The CDR3 runs to 14 residues. In germline, CDR1 is SGHRS, CDR2 YFSETQ. Trimming pared 3 bases from V and 1 base from J, leaving 10 bases between. The CDR3 sequence: CASSSETGNYGYTF. In DNA, the CDR3 is TGCGCCAGCAGCTCGGAGACGGGTAACTATGGCTACACCTTC. Drawing the rest from reference TRBV5-1 and TRBJ1-2, the complete variable domain is KAGVTQTPRYLIKTRGQQVTLSCSPISGHRSVSWYQQTPGQGLQFLFEYFSETQRNKGNFPGRFSGRQFSNSRSEMNVSTLELGDSALYLCASSSETGNYGYTFGSGTRLTVV.

The chain carries TRBV4-2 and TRBJ2-2; D is perhaps TRBD2 (7 bases). The CDR3 covers 14 residues. Trimming pared 0 bases from V and 9 bases from J, leaving 11 bases between. From germline, CDR1 is LGHNA and CDR2 YNFKEQ. CDR3 DNA sequence: TGTGCCAGCAGCCAAGATCCGGGGGGCTGGGAGCTGTTTTTT. It yields the protein CASSQDPGGWELFF.

The J gene is TRBJ1-3, the V gene TRBV9, with 11 bases fitting TRBD1. The V and J ends lost 3 bases and 8 bases, in that order; junction bases with no gene match: 10. Germline assignment: CDR1 SGDLS and CDR2 YYNGEE. The CDR3 length is 16 residues. The CDR3 bases are TGTGCCAGCAGCGGAGCCCGGACAGGGGGCGTTGACACCATATATTTT. This gives the protein CASSGARTGGVDTIYF.

The chain links TRBV6-6 to TRBJ1-6; TRBD1 matches at 8 bases. V lost 5 bases to trimming and J lost 10 bases; unmatched junction nucleotides: 7. Germline V gene data show CDR1 as MNHNY and CDR2 as SVGAGI (reference sequence). The CDR3 spans 14 residues. Here the CDR3 DNA reads TGTGCCAGCAGTCCCTCAGGGGGCAGGTCACCCCTCCACTTT. Translated: CASSPSGGRSPLHF.

This clone was counted a single time. The rearrangement uses TRBV5-1 and TRBJ1-5, with a possible D match to TRBD1 (5 bases). The V and J ends lost 2 bases and 5 bases respectively, with 14 bases between them. CDR1 is SGHRS, CDR2 YFSETQ, per germline. CDR3 length: 15 residues. The CDR3 loop is CASSLGGDGDQPQHF. The CDR3 DNA reads TGCGCCAGCAGCTTAGGAGGGGACGGCGATCAGCCCCAGCATTTT.

This rearrangement joins TRBV5-1 to TRBJ2-5, with unresolved D. The CDR3 totals 15 residues. The V and J ends lost 3 bases and 4 bases respectively, with 16 bases between them. CDR1 and CDR2 from the germline V gene are SGHRS and YFSETQ. This CDR3 reads CASSWNGPAGETQYF. The CDR3 DNA is TGCGCCAGCAGCTGGAATGGGCCAGCTGGAGAGACCCAGTACTTC.

V is TRBV10-1 and J is TRBJ1-1, with 7 bases that match TRBD1. The germline gives CDR1 WNHNN, CDR2 SYGVQD (reference sequence). V trimming: 2 bases; J trimming: 7 bases; junction bases outside the gene matches: 4. The CDR3 is made up of 13 amino acids. This CDR3 reads CASSEQQGNEAFF. The CDR3, as DNA: TGCGCCAGCAGTGAGCAACAGGGGAATGAAGCTTTCTTT.

This clone came up a few times. This sequence joins TRBV5-8 and TRBJ1-6, with D unclear. Germline-derived CDR1 and CDR2 are SGHTS and YDEGEE. Trimming removed 3 bases from V and 0 bases from J, with 10 bases in between. The CDR3 has 16 amino acids. The CDR3 sequence is CASSSTPSSYNSPLHF. CDR3 DNA: TGTGCCAGCAGCTCGACACCGAGCTCCTATAATTCACCCCTCCACTTT.

The chain uses TRBV5-1 and TRBJ1-4, with TRBD1 matching over 7 bases. Germline CDR1 is SGHRS and CDR2 is YFSETQ. V was clipped by 4 bases and J by 8 bases; unmatched bases: 8. The CDR3 sequence is 14 residues long. The CDR3 nucleotides are TGCGCCAGCAGCAACCTAAGGGGACAGGAAAAACTGTTTTTT. Protein: CASSNLRGQEKLFF.

The chain recombines TRBV29-1 with TRBJ2-3, with TRBD1 identical over 9 bases. Per germline, CDR1 SQVTM and CDR2 ANQGSEA. CDR3 length: 14 residues. V shed 3 bases, J shed 0 bases, and the junction held 1 base outside the gene matches. For the CDR3, the DNA is TGCAGCGTTGAGGGACAGGGAAGCACAGATACGCAGTATTTT. This codes for CSVEGQGSTDTQYF.

The chain links TRBV19 to TRBJ2-7, with 14 positions matching TRBD2. V lost 6 bases to trimming and J lost 7 bases; unmatched junction nucleotides: 2. CDR3 length equals 13 residues. Germline values: CDR1 LNHDA, CDR2 SQIVND (reference sequence). The CDR3 is CASRRLAGGEQYF. CDR3 nucleotides: TGTGCCAGTAGGAGACTAGCGGGAGGGGAGCAGTACTTC.

This clone appeared a single time. This chain uses TRBV20-1 with TRBJ2-7; 7 bases line up with TRBD1. CDR1 is DFQATT, CDR2 SNEGSKA, per germline (reference sequence). This CDR3 region has 11 residues. J was trimmed by 6 bases and V by 5 bases; bases with no gene match: 4. The CDR3 nucleotides are TGCAGTGCTTACTCAGGGGGCGAGCAGTACTTC. Its protein product is CSAYSGGEQYF.

This clone was found a few times. The sample carries other DNA sequences with the same CDR3. This chain uses TRBV11-3 with TRBJ2-7, with D possibly matching TRBD1 (5 bases). The CDR3 extends over 15 amino acids. The germline V gene encodes CDR1 SGHNT and CDR2 YENEEA. Trimming took 2 bases from V and 0 from J, leaving 11 bases between them. CDR3 loop: CASSLFPGNSYEQYF. The DNA for the CDR3 is TGTGCCAGCAGCTTATTCCCAGGGAACTCCTACGAGCAGTACTTC.

The gene calls are TRBV4-1 and TRBJ1-4, with TRBD1 as a possible D gene (5 bases). The CDR3 length is 18 residues. Trimming took off 2 bases at V and 0 bases at J, with 16 bases between the two ends. CDR1 and CDR2 (germline): MGHRA, YSYEKL. In nucleotides, the CDR3 is TGCGCCAGCAGCCAATCGCGGGGCAGCAGAGCAACTAATGAAAAACTGTTTTTT. Translation gives CASSQSRGSRATNEKLFF.

V usage is TRBV10-3 and J usage is TRBJ1-2; the match to TRBD1 covers 7 bases. Germline CDR1 reads ENHRY; CDR2 reads SYGVKD. CDR3 size: 14 residues. The junction had 8 bases not matched to a gene; V was cut back by 6 bases and J by 4 bases. The CDR3 sequence is CAIRGTVLGYGYTF. The CDR3 coding sequence is TGTGCCATCAGGGGGACAGTCCTCGGCTATGGCTACACCTTC.

The DNA for the CDR3 is TGTGCCAGCAGCCCCCGATACGGCGAGGACAGGGGTGAAGAGCAGTACTTC. It yields the protein CASSPRYGEDRGEEQYF. The genes are TRBV7-9 and TRBJ2-7; 9 bases match TRBD1. With V trimmed by 5 bases and J by 7 bases, 18 bases remained unmatched. This CDR3 spans 17 amino acids. Germline-derived CDR1 and CDR2 are SEHNR and FQNEAQ (reference sequence).

V is TRBV6-5 and J is TRBJ2-1; TRBD2 agrees at 9 bases. CDR1 and CDR2 from the germline V gene are MNHEY and SVGAGI. This CDR3 is built from 14 residues. Trimming took 7 bases from V and 2 from J; bases not matched to a gene: 3. This CDR3 is CASMKREAYNEQFF. The CDR3 coding sequence is TGTGCCAGCATGAAGCGGGAGGCCTACAATGAGCAGTTCTTC.

This sequence joins TRBV27 and TRBJ1-1; 7 bases map to TRBD1. J was trimmed by 0 bases and V by 3 bases; bases with no gene match: 4. Per the germline V gene, CDR1 is MNHEY and CDR2 is SMNVEV (reference sequence). This CDR3 comprises 15 residues. The chain's CDR3 is CASSFSRGLNTEAFF. The CDR3 DNA reads TGTGCCAGCAGTTTTTCAAGGGGGCTGAACACTGAAGCTTTCTTT.

This clone was picked up one time. The rearrangement joins TRBV7-9 to TRBJ2-1; 7 nucleotides line up with TRBD2. The CDR3 spans 13 residues. The V and J ends lost 3 bases and 8 bases, in that order; junction bases with no gene match: 4. CDR1 is SEHNR, CDR2 FQNEAQ, per germline (reference sequence). The CDR3 region is CASSLTSRYEQFF. CDR3 nucleotide sequence: TGTGCCAGCAGCTTGACTAGCAGGTATGAGCAGTTCTTC. Full variable domain (outside the CDR3, taken from reference TRBV7-9 and TRBJ2-1): DTGVSQNPRHKITKRGQNVTFRCDPISEHNRLYWYRQTLGQGPEFLTYFQNEAQLEKSRLLSDRFSAERPKGSFSTLEIQRTEQGDSAMYLCASSLTSRYEQFFGPGTRLTVL.

The chain recombines TRBV4-2 with TRBJ2-7, with 7 positions matching TRBD1. Germline V gene lookup returns CDR1 LGHNA and CDR2 YNFKEQ. The CDR3 loop spans 16 amino acids. V shed 0 bases, J shed 2 bases, and the junction held 7 bases outside the gene matches. The DNA for the CDR3 is TGTGCCAGCAGCCAAGAGGGGGACAGCCTTACCTACGAGCAGTACTTC. Translating gives CASSQEGDSLTYEQYF.

The chain carries TRBV11-2 and TRBJ1-1; 7 bases match TRBD1. This CDR3 is 14 amino acids long. The germline CDR1 and CDR2 sequences are SGHAT and FQNNGV. Trimming removed 4 bases from V and 2 bases from J; junction bases left unmatched: 4. CDR3 in DNA: TGTGCCAGCAGCTATGACAGGGTTAACACTGAAGCTTTCTTT. Protein product: CASSYDRVNTEAFF.

The V call is TRBV19, the J call TRBJ1-1, with 10 bases aligning to TRBD1. With V trimmed by 5 bases and J by 10 bases, 16 bases remained unmatched. CDR1 and CDR2 (germline): LNHDA, SQIVND (reference sequence). The CDR3 contains 16 residues. CDR3 amino acids: CASSSGIGRTGGAAFF. The CDR3 coding sequence is TGTGCCAGTAGTTCAGGAATCGGTCGGACAGGGGGTGCAGCTTTCTTT. The whole variable domain, remainder taken from reference TRBV19 and TRBJ1-1, is DGGITQSPKYLFRKEGQNVTLSCEQNLNHDAMYWYRQDPGQGLRLIYYSQIVNDFQKGDIAEGYSVSREKKESFPLTVTSAQKNPTAFYLCASSSGIGRTGGAAFFGQGTRLTVV.

The chain recombines TRBV9 with TRBJ2-5, with 7 bases aligning to TRBD1. V lost 3 bases, J lost 0 bases, and 5 bases stayed unmatched. The CDR3 contains 15 residues. From germline, CDR1 is SGDLS and CDR2 YYNGEE. The CDR3 region has the DNA TGTGCCAGCAGCGCCGGGACAGTAGACCAAGAGACCCAGTACTTC. It is translated as CASSAGTVDQETQYF.